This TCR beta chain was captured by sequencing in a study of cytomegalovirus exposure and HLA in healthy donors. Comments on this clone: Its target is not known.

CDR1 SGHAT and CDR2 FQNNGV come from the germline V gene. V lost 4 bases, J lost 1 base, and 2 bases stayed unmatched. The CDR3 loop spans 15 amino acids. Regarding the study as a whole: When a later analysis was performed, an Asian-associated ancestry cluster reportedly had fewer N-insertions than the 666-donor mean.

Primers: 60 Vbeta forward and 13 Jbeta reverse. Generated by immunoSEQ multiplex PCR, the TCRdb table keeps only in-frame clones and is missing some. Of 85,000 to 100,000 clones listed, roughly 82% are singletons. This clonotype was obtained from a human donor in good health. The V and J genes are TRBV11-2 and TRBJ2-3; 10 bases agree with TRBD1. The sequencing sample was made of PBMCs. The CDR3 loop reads CASSSGTGGTDTQYF. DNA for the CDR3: TGTGCCAGCAGCTCTGGGACAGGGGGCACAGATACGCAGTATTTT. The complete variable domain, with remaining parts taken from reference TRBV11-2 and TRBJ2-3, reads EAGVAQSPRYKIIEKRQSVAFWCNPISGHATLYWYQQILGQGPKLLIQFQNNGVVDDSQLPKDRFSAERLKGVDSTLKIQPAKLEDSAVYLCASSSGTGGTDTQYFGPGTRLTVL.